These 15 T cell receptor beta chains originate from one sample sequenced in a study of early T cells in non-severe SARS-CoV-2 infection. MiXCR, run by TCRdb on the 5' RACE reads, gives a single entry per CDR3 protein. Counted here are tens of thousands of distinct CDR3 sequences, around 19% occurring once; the ten biggest clones make up more than 7.5%. The starting material was whole blood, obtained at baseline. The receptor set was obtained from an adult who was a healthcare worker with PCR-confirmed SARS-CoV-2 infection or an uninfected control (not recorded which).

The V call is TRBV28, the J call TRBJ2-7; tentative D call: TRBD1 (5 bases). Germline lookup yields CDR1 MDHEN and CDR2 SYDVKM. The V end was cut by 4 bases, the J end by 5 bases, with 12 bases between. This CDR3 contains 13 residues. CDR3 sequence reads: CASSSLDTNEQYF. In nucleotides, the CDR3 is TGTGCCAGCAGTTCCCTGGACACGAACGAGCAGTACTTC.

The chain carries TRBV18 and TRBJ2-2; 9 bases are shared with TRBD2. This CDR3 spans 17 amino acids. Germline V gives CDR1 KGHSH, CDR2 LQKENI. The V gene end was trimmed by 3 bases and the J gene end by 0 bases; junction bases not matched to a gene: 5. In DNA form, the CDR3 reads TGTGCCAGCTCACCGCGGGTAGCGGGGGCGAACACCGGGGAGCTGTTTTTT. Translation gives CASSPRVAGANTGELFF.

The chain uses TRBV6-5 and TRBJ2-1; 8 nucleotides agree with TRBD2. Germline V gene lookup returns CDR1 MNHEY and CDR2 SVGAGI. This CDR3 is 13 amino acids long. V shed 6 bases, J shed 3 bases, and the junction held 1 base outside the gene matches. This CDR3 is CASSAGGYNEQFF. The CDR3 bases are TGTGCCAGCAGCGCGGGAGGCTACAATGAGCAGTTCTTC.

This rearrangement joins TRBV7-2 to TRBJ1-3, with TRBD1 identical over 7 bases. This CDR3 comprises 15 residues. Trimming cost V 5 bases and J 5 bases; bases outside gene matches: 9. The germline gives CDR1 SGHTA, CDR2 FQGNSA. DNA for the CDR3: TGTGCCAGCAGCGGGACAGCTTACTCCAGAAACACCATATATTTT. This encodes CASSGTAYSRNTIYF.

This sequence joins TRBV11-3 and TRBJ2-5, with a possible D match to TRBD1 (6 bases). The CDR3 has 12 residues. From germline, CDR1 is SGHNT and CDR2 YENEEA. V lost 3 bases, J lost 5 bases, and 7 bases lay in between. CDR3 sequence (DNA): TGTGCCAGCAGCTTTCAGGGGGAGACCCAGTACTTC. It is translated as CASSFQGETQYF.

The chain recombines TRBV12-3 or TRBV12-4 with TRBJ1-5, with TRBD1 identical over 8 bases. The CDR3 contains 15 residues. With V trimmed by 6 bases and J by 2 bases, 6 bases remained unmatched. The CDR3 reads CASSGQGMGNQPQHF. CDR3 sequence (DNA): TGTGCCAGCAGCGGACAGGGAATGGGCAATCAGCCCCAGCATTTT.

The chain has TRBV4-3 and TRBJ1-1; no clear D. Germline CDR1 is LGHNA and CDR2 is YSLEER. Trimming removed 0 bases from V and 1 base from J, with 6 bases in between. The CDR3 extends over 14 amino acids. The CDR3 here is CASSQDLQNTEAFF. The DNA of the CDR3 is TGCGCCAGCAGCCAAGATCTACAGAACACTGAAGCTTTCTTT.

This clonotype was observed a handful of times. This rearrangement joins TRBV7-9 to TRBJ2-5, with D uncertain. Trimming cost V 1 base and J 5 bases, with 8 bases left between them. Looked up from germline, CDR1 is SEHNR and CDR2 is FQNEAQ (reference sequence). The CDR3 is 13 amino acids. The CDR3 here is CASSLGQKETQYF. In DNA, the CDR3 is TGTGCCAGCAGCTTAGGGCAGAAGGAGACCCAGTACTTC.

This chain links TRBV4-2 with TRBJ1-3; D not certain. The CDR3 length is 13 residues. V was pared by 5 bases and J by 3 bases, with 8 bases between. Germline CDR1 reads LGHNA; CDR2 reads YNFKEQ. In DNA, the CDR3 is TGTGCCAGCAGCTCGGACGGTGGAAACACCATATATTTT. Protein product: CASSSDGGNTIYF.

This chain uses TRBV27 with TRBJ2-7; D might be TRBD1 (6 bases). The germline V gene has CDR1 MNHEY and CDR2 SMNVEV (reference sequence). Trimming took 5 bases from V and 6 from J, leaving 14 bases between them. CDR3 length: 13 residues. CDR3 DNA sequence: TGTGCCAGCAGTCGTAATCCACAGGGCGAGCAGTACTTC. Encoded protein: CASSRNPQGEQYF.

This clonotype has only a few counts. V and J are TRBV3-1 and TRBJ2-2, with 8 bases matching TRBD2. The J segment lost 7 bases and the V segment lost 3 bases, leaving 7 bases of the junction unmatched. Germline assignment: CDR1 LGHDT and CDR2 YNNKEL (reference sequence). The CDR3 totals 15 residues. For the CDR3, the DNA is TGTGCCAGCAGCCAGCTAGCGGGTTCGGGCGGGGAGCTGTTTTTT. It yields the protein CASSQLAGSGGELFF.

This clonotype was seen a handful of times. The chain is built from TRBV3-1 and TRBJ2-6; D ambiguous. The CDR3 is made up of 16 amino acids. V gave up 2 bases and J gave up 0 bases, with 8 bases separating them. The germline CDR1 and CDR2 sequences are LGHDT and YNNKEL (reference sequence). The CDR3 loop reads CASSQPPGSGANVLTF. The CDR3 DNA follows: TGTGCCAGCAGCCAACCCCCCGGCTCTGGGGCCAACGTCCTGACTTTC. Using reference TRBV3-1 and TRBJ2-6 for the parts outside the CDR3, the full variable domain is DTAVSQTPKYLVTQMGNDKSIKCEQNLGHDTMYWYKQDSKKFLKIMFSYNNKELIINETVPNRFSPKSPDKAHLNLHINSLELGDSAVYFCASSQPPGSGANVLTFGAGSRLTVL.

This chain joins TRBV25-1 and TRBJ2-4, with 7 bases that match TRBD1. The V segment lost 6 bases and the J segment 3 bases; nucleotides outside the gene matches: 5. The CDR3 length is 14 residues. Germline V CDR1 and CDR2: MGHDK, SYGVNS. The CDR3 loop reads CASSPQGNKNIQYF. CDR3 DNA sequence: TGTGCCAGCAGCCCACAGGGGAACAAAAACATTCAGTACTTC.

The V call is TRBV5-1, the J call TRBJ2-7, with D tentatively TRBD1 or TRBD2 (5 bases each). Trimming took off 4 bases at V and 3 bases at J, with 14 bases between the two ends. Germline V gene lookup returns CDR1 SGHRS and CDR2 YFSETQ. The CDR3 covers 14 residues. The CDR3: CASSEPGRDYEQYF. DNA of the CDR3: TGCGCCAGCAGCGAGCCGGGACGAGACTACGAGCAGTACTTC.

This clonotype was seen a few times. The chain carries TRBV9 and TRBJ1-6; 10 bases are shared with TRBD1. CDR1 is SGDLS, CDR2 YYNGEE, per germline. J gave up 9 bases and V 3 bases, and 6 bases lay outside the gene matches. The CDR3 is made up of 15 amino acids. In DNA form, the CDR3 reads TGTGCCAGCAGCGGAGGCGGGACAGGGGCTTCACCCCTCCACTTT. This sequence encodes CASSGGGTGASPLHF.